A single sample is the source of the 7 T cell receptor beta chains below, sequenced in a study of human T cells and chemical hapten exposure. TCRdb ran MiXCR on the RACE reads and lists one entry per CDR3 protein. There are about 120,000 distinct CDR3 sequences in the sample; approximately 13% occur only once, and 0.92% lies in the top ten. The time point is: patch test 1, 2 weeks after DPC sensitization. The treatment: therapeutic diphenylcyclopropenone sensitization with weekly scalp DPC. The specimen comprised whole blood, sampled in connection with sensitization to the hapten diphenylcyclopropenone (DPC). These receptors were collected from a young man with alopecia areata. Some clones in this sample may be carry-over from other donors' samples.

This clonotype occurred once. The rearrangement uses TRBV9 and TRBJ1-6, with D perhaps matching TRBD1 (6 bases). The CDR3 has 15 amino acids. Germline V gene data show CDR1 as SGDLS and CDR2 as YYNGEE. V was trimmed by 4 bases and J by 5 bases, leaving 13 bases between them. The chain's CDR3 is CASSPFAGDNSPLHF. CDR3 sequence (DNA): TGTGCCAGCAGCCCCTTCGCAGGGGATAATTCACCCCTCCACTTT.

This clonotype appeared a few times. V and J are TRBV6-2 or TRBV6-3 and TRBJ1-5, with D unresolved. CDR1 and CDR2 from the germline V gene are MNHEY and SVGEGT. The CDR3 loop spans 19 amino acids. V lost 0 bases and J 5 bases, leaving 23 bases between the germline ends. The CDR3 is CASSYSIQYRAGNYQPQHF. The CDR3 DNA is TGTGCCAGCAGTTACTCGATTCAGTACCGGGCCGGTAATTATCAGCCCCAGCATTTT.

This clonotype was detected only a few times. The chain joins TRBV29-1 to TRBJ1-5, with D possibly TRBD1 on 6 matching bases. The CDR3 runs to 13 residues. Trimming pared 4 bases from V and 5 bases from J, leaving 12 bases between. The germline gives CDR1 SQVTM, CDR2 ANQGSEA. In DNA, the CDR3 is TGCAGCGTTGCCCCGGACAGCGATCAGCCCCAGCATTTT. The encoded protein is CSVAPDSDQPQHF.

As regards this clonotype: One junction end does not reproduce the germline sequence, and a read error may be involved. This chain links TRBV19 with TRBJ2-7; tentatively, D is TRBD1 or TRBD2 (5 bases each). Per germline, CDR1 LNHDA and CDR2 SQIVND (reference sequence). The CDR3 sequence is 14 residues long. This CDR3 is CVSSVGRATYEQYF. The CDR3, as DNA: TGTGTCAGTAGTGTGGGACGTGCAACCTACGAGCAGTACTTC.

This clonotype appeared many times. V and J are TRBV7-9 and TRBJ2-2, with D perhaps matching TRBD1 (6 bases). Trimming shortened V by 4 bases and J by 5 bases, and 8 bases separated the two germline ends. CDR1 is SEHNR, CDR2 FQNEAQ, per germline (reference sequence). The CDR3 totals 13 residues. CDR3 DNA sequence: TGTGCCAGCAGCTCTACAGGGACCGGGGAGCTGTTTTTT. Translation: CASSSTGTGELFF.

The chain has TRBV12-3 or TRBV12-4 and TRBJ2-5, with 9 bases fitting TRBD2. Trimming at V came to 2 bases and at J to 2 bases, leaving 3 bases not matched to a gene. This CDR3 spans 15 amino acids. This CDR3 reads CASSLIAGVQETQYF. CDR3 nucleotide sequence: TGTGCCAGCAGTTTAATAGCGGGGGTACAAGAGACCCAGTACTTC.

The rearrangement joins TRBV5-3 to TRBJ2-3; the D is unclear. TRBV5-3 is identified as an open reading frame with a role that is uncertain. V was pared by 0 bases and J by 4 bases, with 9 bases between. This CDR3 comprises 14 residues. The chain's CDR3 is CARSLEGLADTQYF. The DNA for the CDR3 is TGTGCCAGAAGCTTGGAAGGGTTGGCAGATACGCAGTATTTT.